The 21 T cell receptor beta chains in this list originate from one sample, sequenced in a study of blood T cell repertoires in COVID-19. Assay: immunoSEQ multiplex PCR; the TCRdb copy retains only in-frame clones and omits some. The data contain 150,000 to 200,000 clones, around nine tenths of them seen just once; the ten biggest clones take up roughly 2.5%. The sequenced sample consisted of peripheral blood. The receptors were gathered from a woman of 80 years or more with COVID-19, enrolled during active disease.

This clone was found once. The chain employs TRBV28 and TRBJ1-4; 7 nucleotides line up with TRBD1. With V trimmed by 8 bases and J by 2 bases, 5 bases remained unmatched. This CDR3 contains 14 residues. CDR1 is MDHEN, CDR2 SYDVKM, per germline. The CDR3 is CASRPGGTNEKLFF. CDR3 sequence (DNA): TGTGCCAGCCGTCCAGGGGGTACTAATGAAAAACTGTTTTTT.

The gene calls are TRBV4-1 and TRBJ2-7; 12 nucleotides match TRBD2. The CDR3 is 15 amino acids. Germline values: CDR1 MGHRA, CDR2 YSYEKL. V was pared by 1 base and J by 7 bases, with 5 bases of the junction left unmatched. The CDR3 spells CASSQVLAGGREQYF. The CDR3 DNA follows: TGCGCCAGCAGCCAAGTGCTAGCGGGAGGGCGGGAGCAGTACTTC.

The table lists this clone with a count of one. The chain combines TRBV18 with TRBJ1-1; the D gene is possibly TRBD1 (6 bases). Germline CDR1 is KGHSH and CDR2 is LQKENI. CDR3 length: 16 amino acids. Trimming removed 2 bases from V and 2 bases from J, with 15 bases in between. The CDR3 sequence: CASSPSSLGQNTEAFF. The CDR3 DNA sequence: TGTGCCAGCTCACCATCGAGCTTGGGACAAAACACTGAAGCTTTCTTT.

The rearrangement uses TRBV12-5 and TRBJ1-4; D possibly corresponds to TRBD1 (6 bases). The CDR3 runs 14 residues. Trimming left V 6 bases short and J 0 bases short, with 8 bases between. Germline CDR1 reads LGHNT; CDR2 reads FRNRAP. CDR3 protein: CASGTGSTNEKLFF. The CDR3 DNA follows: TGTGCTAGTGGCACAGGGTCAACTAATGAAAAACTGTTTTTT. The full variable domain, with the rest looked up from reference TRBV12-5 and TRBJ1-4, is DARVTQTPRHKVTEMGQEVTMRCQPILGHNTVFWYRQTMMQGLELLAYFRNRAPLDDSGMPKDRFSAEMPDATLATLKIQPSEPRDSAVYFCASGTGSTNEKLFFGSGTQLSVL.

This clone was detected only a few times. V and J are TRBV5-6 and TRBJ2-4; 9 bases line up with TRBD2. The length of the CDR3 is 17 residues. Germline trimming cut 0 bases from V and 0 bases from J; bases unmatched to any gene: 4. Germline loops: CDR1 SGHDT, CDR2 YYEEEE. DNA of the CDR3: TGTGCCAGCAGCTTGGGGCTAGCGGGACTAGCCAAAAACATTCAGTACTTC. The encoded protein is CASSLGLAGLAKNIQYF.

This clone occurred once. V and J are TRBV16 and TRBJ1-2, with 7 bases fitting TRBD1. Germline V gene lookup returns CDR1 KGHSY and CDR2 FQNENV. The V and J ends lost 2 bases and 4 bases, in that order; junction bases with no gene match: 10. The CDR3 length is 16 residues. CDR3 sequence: CASSQQVTGLSYGYTF. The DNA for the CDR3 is TGTGCCAGCAGCCAACAGGTGACAGGGCTTAGCTATGGCTACACCTTC.

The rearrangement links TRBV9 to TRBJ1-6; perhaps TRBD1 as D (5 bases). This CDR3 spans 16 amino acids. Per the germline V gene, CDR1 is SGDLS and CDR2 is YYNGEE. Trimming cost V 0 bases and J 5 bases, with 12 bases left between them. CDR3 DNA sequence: TGTGCCAGCAGCGTAGGAGGAGGGACGGATAATTCACCCCTCCACTTT. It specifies CASSVGGGTDNSPLHF.

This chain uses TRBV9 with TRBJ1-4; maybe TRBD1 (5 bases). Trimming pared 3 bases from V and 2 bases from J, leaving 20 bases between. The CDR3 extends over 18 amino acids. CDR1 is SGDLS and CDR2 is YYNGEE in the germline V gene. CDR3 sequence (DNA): TGTGCCAGCAGCGGCCCAACACCGGGGGGGATCACTAATGAAAAACTGTTTTTT. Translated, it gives CASSGPTPGGITNEKLFF.

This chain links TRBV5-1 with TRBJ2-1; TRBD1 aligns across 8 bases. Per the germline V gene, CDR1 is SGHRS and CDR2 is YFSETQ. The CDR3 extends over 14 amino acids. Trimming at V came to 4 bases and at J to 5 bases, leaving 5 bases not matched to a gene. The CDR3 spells CASSTDRGNNEQFF. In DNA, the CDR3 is TGCGCCAGCAGCACCGACAGGGGAAACAATGAGCAGTTCTTC.

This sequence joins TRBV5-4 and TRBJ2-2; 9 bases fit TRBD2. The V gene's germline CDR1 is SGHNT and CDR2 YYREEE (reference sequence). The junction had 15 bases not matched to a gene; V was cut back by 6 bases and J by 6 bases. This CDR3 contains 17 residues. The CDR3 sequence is CASTRALAGSQAGELFF. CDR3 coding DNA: TGTGCCAGCACCCGGGCGCTAGCGGGATCCCAGGCCGGGGAGCTGTTTTTT.

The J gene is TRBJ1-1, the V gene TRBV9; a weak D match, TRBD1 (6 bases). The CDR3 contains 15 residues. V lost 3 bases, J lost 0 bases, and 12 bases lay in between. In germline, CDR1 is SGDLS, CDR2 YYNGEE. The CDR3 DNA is TGTGCCAGCAGCGGGAGGACAGCCATGAACACTGAAGCTTTCTTT. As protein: CASSGRTAMNTEAFF.

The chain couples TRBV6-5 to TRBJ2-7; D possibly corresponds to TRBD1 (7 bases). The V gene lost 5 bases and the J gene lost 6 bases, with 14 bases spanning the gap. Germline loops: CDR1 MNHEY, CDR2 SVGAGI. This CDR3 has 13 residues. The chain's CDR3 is CASSRGQGGEQYF. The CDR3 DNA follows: TGTGCCAGCAGTCGGGGGCAGGGGGGCGAGCAGTACTTC.

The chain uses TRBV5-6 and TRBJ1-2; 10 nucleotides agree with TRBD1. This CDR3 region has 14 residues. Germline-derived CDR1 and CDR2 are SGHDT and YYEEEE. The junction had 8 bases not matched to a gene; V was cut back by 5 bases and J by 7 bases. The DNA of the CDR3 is TGTGCCAGCAGAGGGACAGGGGATTTGGGTGGCTACACCTTC. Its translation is CASRGTGDLGGYTF.

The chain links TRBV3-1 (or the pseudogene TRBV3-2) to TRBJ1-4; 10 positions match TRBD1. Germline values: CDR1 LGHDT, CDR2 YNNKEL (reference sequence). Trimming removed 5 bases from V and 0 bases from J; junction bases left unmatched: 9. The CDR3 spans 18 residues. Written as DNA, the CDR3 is TGTGCCAGCAGCTTCCTGACAGGGGGCTTTGCAACTAATGAAAAACTGTTTTTT. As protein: CASSFLTGGFATNEKLFF.

The CDR3 DNA reads TGTGCCAGCAGCTTAGGTATCCGGGAAGGAGCGGGCTACACCTTC. Protein: CASSLGIREGAGYTF. The rearrangement links TRBV7-2 to TRBJ1-2; D not certain. Germline V gene sequence: CDR1 SGHTA, CDR2 FQGNSA. V lost 1 base to trimming and J lost 8 bases, with 17 bases between them. This CDR3 comprises 15 residues. The entire variable domain, with the rest obtained from reference TRBV7-2 and TRBJ1-2, is as follows: GAGVSQSPSNKVTEKGKDVELRCDPISGHTALYWYRQSLGQGLEFLIYFQGNSAPDKSGLPSDRFSAERTGGSVSTLTIQRTQQEDSAVYLCASSLGIREGAGYTFGSGTRLTVV.

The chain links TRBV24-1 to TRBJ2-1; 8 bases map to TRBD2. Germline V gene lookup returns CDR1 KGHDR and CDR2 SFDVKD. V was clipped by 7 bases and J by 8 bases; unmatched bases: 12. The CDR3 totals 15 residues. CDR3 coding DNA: TGTGCCACCAGCCAGACGTCGGGGGGGTCCGATGAGCAGTTCTTC. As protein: CATSQTSGGSDEQFF.

CDR3 amino acids: CASSFTSGIPETQYF. In nucleotides, the CDR3 is TGTGCCAGCAGCTTCACTAGCGGGATCCCTGAGACCCAGTACTTC. The chain joins TRBV7-9 to TRBJ2-5, with 10 bases fitting TRBD2. Germline loops: CDR1 SEHNR, CDR2 FQNEAQ (reference sequence). Trimming at V came to 3 bases and at J to 5 bases, leaving 6 bases not matched to a gene. The CDR3 is 15 amino acids.

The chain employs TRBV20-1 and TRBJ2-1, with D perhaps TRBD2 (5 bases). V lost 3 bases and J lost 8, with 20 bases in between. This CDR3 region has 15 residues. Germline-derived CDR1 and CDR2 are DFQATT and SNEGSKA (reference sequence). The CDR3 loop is CSASRSGSLRDEQFF. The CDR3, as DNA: TGCAGTGCTAGTAGAAGTGGGAGTCTACGGGATGAGCAGTTCTTC.

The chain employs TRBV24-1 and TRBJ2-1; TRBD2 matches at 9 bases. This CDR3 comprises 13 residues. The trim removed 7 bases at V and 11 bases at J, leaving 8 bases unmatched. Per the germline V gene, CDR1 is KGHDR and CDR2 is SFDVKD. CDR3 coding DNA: TGTGCCACCAGATCTGGGCCTAGCGGGAAGCAGTTCTTC. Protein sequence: CATRSGPSGKQFF.

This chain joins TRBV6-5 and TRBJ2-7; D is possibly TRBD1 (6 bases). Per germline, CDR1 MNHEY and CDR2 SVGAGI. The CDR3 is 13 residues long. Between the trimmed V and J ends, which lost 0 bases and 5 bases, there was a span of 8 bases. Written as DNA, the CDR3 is TGTGCCAGCAGTTACTCATCAGGGGACGAGCAGTACTTC. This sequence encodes CASSYSSGDEQYF.

As DNA, the CDR3 is TGTGCCAGCAGCTCACTCGGGCCTAGCCCCGGGGAGCTGTTTTTT. Its translation is CASSSLGPSPGELFF. The chain has TRBV7-2 and TRBJ2-2; TRBD2 is a possible D gene (5 bases). Per germline, CDR1 SGHTA and CDR2 FQGNSA. V shed 4 bases and J shed 6 bases, with 15 bases lying between them. The CDR3 is 15 residues long.